The source of this TCR beta chain is a study of shared clonotypes between healthy human individuals. This clone was found once. No antigen is known for it. CDR1 SEHNR and CDR2 FQNEAQ come from the germline V gene (reference sequence). Between the trimmed V and J ends, which lost 5 bases and 2 bases, there was a span of 9 bases. The CDR3 is 13 amino acids. Study-wide points: Sequencing depth was expected to affect clonotype sharing among donors. It was the few donors that limited the genetic and exposure-history diversity represented.

Those who donated were healthy HIV-negative adults, with no recent acute infections or vaccinations reported. Both subsets, CD45RA+ naive and CD45RA-negative memory, were split from the CD4+ cells. The table came from immunoSEQ multiplex PCR; TCRdb's copy has only in-frame clones and leaves some out. Seen here are roughly 1,600,000 clones, around 98.5% observed once, and the top ten hold roughly 0.36%. The sample was naive CD4+ T cells sorted from blood. Subset indicated: CD45RA+ positively selected. The chain links TRBV7-9 to TRBJ1-2; D perhaps matches TRBD1 (5 bases). This clonotype originated in a man aged 30 to 45 in good health. CDR3 sequence reads: CASSRRGNYGYTF. CDR3 nucleotide sequence: TGTGCCAGCAGCCGGCGGGGGAACTATGGCTACACCTTC.